This T cell receptor (beta chain) was sequenced during a study of cytomegalovirus exposure and HLA in healthy donors. The ends were cut back, 4 bases at V and 2 bases at J, with 13 bases in the middle. This CDR3 region has 15 residues. Germline lookup yields CDR1 SGHTS and CDR2 YDEGEE. This PCR relied on a set of 60 Vbeta primers and 13 Jbeta primers. Produced via immunoSEQ multiplex PCR; TCRdb's table is partial and in-frame only. The table records just over 150,000 clones, 75% to 85% of them present only once. The source material was PBMCs. This chain connects TRBV5-8 to TRBJ2-1, with D possibly TRBD2 on 6 matching bases. This sequence originates from a man aged 45-60 years in good health and CMV-seropositive. CDR3 bases: TGTGCCAGCAGCCTGGGACTGCGCCCCTACAATGAGCAGTTCTTC. Protein: CASSLGLRPYNEQFF.